This TCR beta chain was captured in a study of CD4 and CD8 cells across lung adenocarcinoma regions. TCRdb redid the calling of the PCR reads with MiXCR, one entry per CDR3 protein. The sample has some 25,000 distinct CDR3 sequences; approximately 53% are singletons. Localized lung adenocarcinoma, a non-small cell lung cancer, affected the donors. Germline assignment: CDR1 MNHEY and CDR2 SVGAGI. V lost 2 bases to trimming and J lost 0 bases, with 12 bases between them. This CDR3 comprises 16 residues. V is TRBV6-5 and J is TRBJ2-3; D possibly corresponds to TRBD1 (6 bases). What was sequenced was CD8+ T cells from the center of a lung tumor. This receptor was taken from a male donor with lung adenocarcinoma. The CD4 and CD8 labels of this study may be unreliable. CDR3 nucleotide sequence: TGTGCCAGCAGTTACATGGGGGCGACTAGCACAGATACGCAGTATTTT. It is translated as CASSYMGATSTDTQYF.